This is a list of T cell receptor beta chains from one sample in a study of T cells after yellow fever vaccination. TCRdb re-called the 5' RACE reads through MiXCR, storing one row per CDR3 protein. The sample lists 300,000 to 350,000 distinct CDR3 sequences, approximately 4% occurring once. Sequencing was performed on PBMCs, taken 5 days after the yellow fever booster vaccination. These receptors came from a man between 18 and 35 years old who received the YFV17D yellow fever vaccine. Both conserved end residues are trimmed from each CDR3. Each record gives: J gene, V gene, CDR3 protein.

TRBJ1-6	TRBV5-1	ASSSQDYNSPLH
TRBJ2-7	TRBV12-3/TRBV12-4	ASRRQNLEQY
TRBJ1-1	TRBV27	ASSRAPGTEAF
TRBJ1-2	TRBV11-2	ASSSPQGYGYT
TRBJ2-2	TRBV20-1	SARDKRSFNTGELF
TRBJ1-1	TRBV9	ASSVGLPNTEAF
TRBJ2-3	TRBV12-3/TRBV12-4	ASSFGRGGGTDTQY
TRBJ2-5	TRBV7-2	ASSWASRETQY
TRBJ2-2	TRBV29-1	SVERGGSGELF
TRBJ1-5	TRBV11-2	ASSLDQRSNQPQH
TRBJ2-2	TRBV27	ASRKYTGELF
TRBJ1-2	TRBV5-4	ASSADSHYGYT
TRBJ1-2	TRBV5-4	ASSPDRAEGYT
TRBJ1-5	TRBV27	ASSLSKGQPQH
TRBJ1-1	TRBV4-3	ASSQERKPNTEAF
TRBJ1-2	TRBV5-1	ASSVDRGDGYT
TRBJ2-2	TRBV10-3	AITSDFLQELF
TRBJ2-5	TRBV6-5	ASSYRGIQQETQY
TRBJ2-1	TRBV28	ASTTSTHEQF
TRBJ2-2	TRBV18	ASSPLQDTGELF
TRBJ2-7	TRBV10-3	AISDWTGSYEQY
TRBJ1-3	TRBV4-2	ASSQSPGNTIY
TRBJ1-5	TRBV20-1	SAGQAYSNQPQH
TRBJ1-6	TRBV6-5	ASSYRGGWGSPLH
TRBJ2-1	TRBV10-3	AISGQGYNEQF
TRBJ1-2	TRBV4-3	ASSQDAATYGYT
TRBJ1-6	TRBV12-3/TRBV12-4	ASTYQGLYNSPLH
TRBJ1-2	TRBV10-3	AISTGQASEGGYT
TRBJ2-2	TRBV7-9	ASSSVRGTNTGELF
TRBJ2-3	TRBV29-1	SVARGGVSDTQY
TRBJ2-2	TRBV7-2	ASSPIRGGELF
TRBJ1-1	TRBV7-2	ASSGQVEAF
TRBJ1-6	TRBV27	ASSFLYPRGSPLH
TRBJ2-5	TRBV24-1	ATSDGSIETQY
TRBJ2-5	TRBV29-1	SVEGTGGKETQY